Below are 30 T cell receptor beta chains sequenced from a single sample in a study of T cells after yellow fever vaccination. TCRdb reprocessed the 5' RACE reads with MiXCR, giving one entry per CDR3 protein. In the table there are 620,000 or so distinct CDR3 sequences, over 9% of which are singletons. Sample: PBMCs, taken on the day of the yellow fever booster vaccination. The receptors were gathered from a man in his thirties or forties who received the YFV17D yellow fever vaccine.

This chain joins TRBV19 and TRBJ2-7; 7 nucleotides agree with TRBD1. Germline V gene data show CDR1 as LNHDA and CDR2 as SQIVND (reference sequence). The junction had 11 bases not matched to a gene; V was cut back by 4 bases and J by 2 bases. CDR3 length: 16 amino acids. The CDR3 loop is CASSNAARDRTYEQYF. For the CDR3, the DNA is TGTGCCAGTAGTAATGCGGCCCGGGACAGAACCTACGAGCAGTACTTC. The full variable domain, its missing parts supplied by reference TRBV19 and TRBJ2-7, is DGGITQSPKYLFRKEGQNVTLSCEQNLNHDAMYWYRQDPGQGLRLIYYSQIVNDFQKGDIAEGYSVSREKKESFPLTVTSAQKNPTAFYLCASSNAARDRTYEQYFGPGTRLTVT.

This clonotype appeared a few times. V gene TRBV27 combines with J gene TRBJ2-1, with TRBD2 as a possible D gene (6 bases). Germline loops: CDR1 MNHEY, CDR2 SMNVEV (reference sequence). The CDR3 length is 16 residues. The V end lost 0 bases, the J end lost 4 bases, and 13 bases lay between the germline ends. CDR3 sequence reads: CASSLSGGTLYNEQFF. The CDR3 DNA reads TGTGCCAGCAGTTTATCGGGGGGTACCCTGTACAATGAGCAGTTCTTC.

This clonotype has only a few counts. This chain links TRBV29-1 with TRBJ2-2; no reliable D call. This CDR3 comprises 12 residues. Germline loops: CDR1 SQVTM, CDR2 ANQGSEA. V lost 5 bases, J lost 5 bases, and 9 bases lay in between. The CDR3 reads CSVRIGTGELFF. As DNA, the CDR3 is TGCAGCGTTCGAATTGGAACCGGGGAGCTGTTTTTT.

The sample holds a few counts of this clonotype. The V call is TRBV12-3 or TRBV12-4, the J call TRBJ2-5; no clear D gene. Trimming removed 5 bases from V and 9 bases from J, with 10 bases in between. The CDR3 consists of 11 residues. The CDR3 DNA reads TGTGCCAGCAGTGCCAGGCAGGCCCAGTACTTC. Translated, it gives CASSARQAQYF.

The chain couples TRBV11-2 to TRBJ2-7; 12 nucleotides line up with TRBD2. Trimming at V came to 5 bases and at J to 1 base, leaving 12 bases not matched to a gene. This CDR3 has 18 amino acids. Per germline, CDR1 SGHAT and CDR2 FQNNGV. As DNA, the CDR3 is TGTGCCAGCAGCCTGGGGGTACTACTAGCGGGAGGATCCTACGAGCAGTACTTC. Translating it yields CASSLGVLLAGGSYEQYF.

The sample holds a few counts of this clonotype. V and J are TRBV27 and TRBJ1-6, with TRBD1 as a possible D gene (5 bases). Germline values: CDR1 MNHEY, CDR2 SMNVEV (reference sequence). The V end lost 7 bases, the J end lost 10 bases, and 23 bases lay between the germline ends. This CDR3 has 16 residues. The CDR3 DNA is TGTGCCAGCACCTACGCGGGCGGGGGTGGCCACTCACCCCTCCACTTT. Translation gives CASTYAGGGGHSPLHF.

The genes are TRBV7-2 and TRBJ2-3; 10 bases are a match to TRBD1. CDR1 is SGHTA and CDR2 is FQGNSA in the germline V gene. V gave up 3 bases and J gave up 4 bases; unmatched junction bases: 7. This CDR3 is built from 16 residues. The CDR3 nucleotides are TGTGCCAGCAGCTTCATCGACAGGGGGCTGTCAGATACGCAGTATTTT. Residues: CASSFIDRGLSDTQYF.

The V and J genes are TRBV10-3 and TRBJ2-7, with no clear D. V lost 0 bases to trimming and J lost 0 bases, with 6 bases between them. CDR1 and CDR2 from the germline V gene are ENHRY and SYGVKD. The CDR3 has 14 amino acids. The CDR3 coding sequence is TGTGCCATCAGTGAGTCCCTTGACTCCTACGAGCAGTACTTC. Residues: CAISESLDSYEQYF.

This clonotype was observed a few times. CDR3 sequence (DNA): TGTGCCAGCAGTATTACGAGTGGGGCCACATCCTCCACGCAGTATTTT. Residues: CASSITSGATSSTQYF. This chain links TRBV27 with TRBJ2-3, with TRBD1 as a possible D gene (5 bases). Trimming took off 5 bases at V and 9 bases at J, with 24 bases between the two ends. The CDR3 is made up of 16 amino acids. CDR1 MNHEY and CDR2 SMNVEV come from the germline V gene (reference sequence).

This chain uses TRBV7-2 with TRBJ1-5; D may be TRBD1 (5 bases). The CDR3 is 15 residues long. CDR1 is SGHTA, CDR2 FQGNSA, per germline. V lost 6 bases, J lost 7 bases, and 19 bases lay in between. The CDR3 loop is CASSRDQGNRQPQHF. CDR3 nucleotides: TGTGCCAGCAGTCGAGACCAGGGAAACAGGCAGCCCCAGCATTTT. The whole variable domain, filled in from reference TRBV7-2 and TRBJ1-5, reads GAGVSQSPSNKVTEKGKDVELRCDPISGHTALYWYRQSLGQGLEFLIYFQGNSAPDKSGLPSDRFSAERTGGSVSTLTIQRTQQEDSAVYLCASSRDQGNRQPQHFGDGTRLSIL.

This chain uses TRBV6-2 or TRBV6-3 with TRBJ2-1; 14 positions match TRBD2. Germline V gene sequence: CDR1 MNHEY, CDR2 SVGEGT. Trimming removed 4 bases from V and 8 bases from J; junction bases left unmatched: 4. This CDR3 region has 15 residues. The CDR3 coding sequence is TGTGCCAGCAGTTGGGGACTAGCGGGAGCCTATGAGCAGTTCTTC. Translated: CASSWGLAGAYEQFF.

A few counts support this clonotype. This chain's CDR3 is CASSHMMAGYNEQFF. The CDR3 bases are TGTGCCAGCAGCCACATGATGGCGGGCTACAATGAGCAGTTCTTC. The chain has TRBV7-9 and TRBJ2-1; possible D gene TRBD2, 5 bases. There are 15 residues in the CDR3. Germline V gene lookup returns CDR1 SEHNR and CDR2 FQNEAQ (reference sequence). V gave up 5 bases and J gave up 3 bases, with 14 bases separating them.

There are a few counts of this clonotype. The chain combines TRBV18 with TRBJ1-5; 10 nucleotides match TRBD1. CDR1 KGHSH and CDR2 LQKENI come from the germline V gene. V lost 3 bases and J lost 7; bases outside the gene matches: 9. The CDR3 sequence is 16 residues long. Here the CDR3 DNA reads TGTGCCAGCTCACCTGGCGGACAGGGGGATTGGCAGCCCCAGCATTTT. This translates into CASSPGGQGDWQPQHF.

This clonotype was observed a few times. The DNA for the CDR3 is TGTGCCAGCAGCTTAGTAACTAGCCGGGACTACGAGCAGTACTTC. It encodes CASSLVTSRDYEQYF. This chain links TRBV7-2 with TRBJ2-7; D might be TRBD2 (6 bases). V lost 1 base and J lost 3, with 13 bases in between. CDR3 size: 15 residues. Germline V gene sequence: CDR1 SGHTA, CDR2 FQGNSA.

The chain couples TRBV7-2 to TRBJ2-7; D is unclear. Germline CDR1 is SGHTA and CDR2 is FQGNSA. This CDR3 has 13 amino acids. Trimming removed 6 bases at V and 3 bases at J, with 12 bases between. In nucleotides, the CDR3 is TGTGCCAGCAGGTCAGCCCCGGTCTACGAGCAGTACTTC. Its protein is CASRSAPVYEQYF.

About this clonotype: Since a much larger clone is just one base distant, this may be a read error. The CDR3 here is CASSPGLAVAYELYF. In nucleotides, the CDR3 is TGTGCCAGCAGCCCCGGACTAGCGGTAGCCTACGAGCTGTACTTC. The gene calls are TRBV3-1 and TRBJ2-7; 10 positions agree with TRBD2. From germline, CDR1 is LGHDT and CDR2 YNNKEL (reference sequence). This CDR3 comprises 15 residues.

J is TRBJ2-3 and V is TRBV29-1; 8 bases are a match to TRBD2. This CDR3 has 14 residues. Germline CDR1 is SQVTM and CDR2 is ANQGSEA. J lost 2 bases, V lost 6 bases, and 7 bases had no gene match. The CDR3 DNA reads TGCAGCGTCTCTAGCGGGTCGTACACAGATACGCAGTATTTT. Translation gives CSVSSGSYTDTQYF.

The V gene is TRBV20-1, the J gene TRBJ2-5; unclear D gene. The germline V gene has CDR1 DFQATT and CDR2 SNEGSKA (reference sequence). The CDR3 loop spans 12 amino acids. The V gene lost 4 bases and the J gene lost 5 bases, with 11 bases spanning the gap. CDR3 protein: CSATQTTETQYF. The CDR3 nucleotides are TGCAGTGCTACCCAGACGACGGAGACCCAGTACTTC.

This clonotype was counted between two and nine times. The CDR3 is CSASYRDSGEETQYF. The CDR3 DNA reads TGCAGTGCTAGCTACCGGGACAGCGGCGAAGAGACCCAGTACTTC. The chain employs TRBV20-1 and TRBJ2-5; the match to TRBD1 covers 7 bases. The germline CDR1 and CDR2 sequences are DFQATT and SNEGSKA (reference sequence). The length of the CDR3 is 15 residues. The ends lost 3 bases at V and 3 bases at J; junction bases unmatched: 10.

This clonotype was counted only a few times. This sequence joins TRBV10-1 and TRBJ2-1; D uncertain. Germline assignment: CDR1 WNHNN and CDR2 SYGVQD (reference sequence). The germline V and J ends were trimmed by 5 bases and 2 bases, with 4 bases remaining between them. The CDR3 loop spans 12 amino acids. CDR3 region: CASSTPYNEQFF. CDR3 bases: TGCGCCAGCAGTACACCCTACAATGAGCAGTTCTTC.

The genes are TRBV20-1 and TRBJ2-1, with D perhaps matching TRBD1 or TRBD2 (7 bases each). Germline CDR1 and CDR2: DFQATT and SNEGSKA (reference sequence). V lost 1 base, J lost 7 bases, and 17 bases lay in between. The CDR3 runs 15 residues. DNA of the CDR3: TGCAGTGCTAGAGGATTTCAGGGGGGGGGGAATGAGCAGTTCTTC. Its protein product is CSARGFQGGGNEQFF.

The V call is TRBV23-1, the J call TRBJ2-1; 10 bases agree with TRBD2. TRBV23-1 has ORF status, its function being uncertain. J lost 10 bases, V lost 0 bases, and 15 bases had no gene match. The CDR3 consists of 18 residues. This CDR3 reads CASSQSRPSGSGGREQFF. The CDR3, as DNA: TGCGCCAGCAGTCAATCGCGGCCTAGCGGGAGTGGGGGGCGAGAGCAGTTCTTC.

The chain couples TRBV7-2 to TRBJ2-2; 15 bases align to TRBD2. J lost 6 bases, V lost 10 bases, and 6 bases had no gene match. From germline, CDR1 is SGHTA and CDR2 FQGNSA. The CDR3 runs 15 residues. Here the CDR3 DNA reads TGTGCCAAGGGACTAGCGGGGGGTCACGCCGGGGAGCTGTTTTTT. It yields the protein CAKGLAGGHAGELFF. The whole variable domain, remainder taken from reference TRBV7-2 and TRBJ2-2, is GAGVSQSPSNKVTEKGKDVELRCDPISGHTALYWYRQSLGQGLEFLIYFQGNSAPDKSGLPSDRFSAERTGGSVSTLTIQRTQQEDSAVYLCAKGLAGGHAGELFFGEGSRLTVL.

The chain is built from TRBV20-1 and TRBJ1-2; D is unresolved. Per germline, CDR1 DFQATT and CDR2 SNEGSKA (reference sequence). V was clipped by 6 bases and J by 1 base, with 12 bases between them. This CDR3 is 13 amino acids long. Here the CDR3 DNA reads TGCAGTGCCCGGGTCGAACTTAACTATGGCTACACCTTC. This codes for CSARVELNYGYTF.

This clonotype appeared a few times. V and J are TRBV7-3 and TRBJ2-6; 10 bases are a match to TRBD1. The germline gives CDR1 SGHTA, CDR2 FQGTGA. This CDR3 contains 20 residues. Unmatched junction bases numbered 11, after V lost 3 bases and J lost 0 bases. In DNA form, the CDR3 reads TGTGCCAGCAGCTTGACCCCGACAGGGGGCGGAACCTCTGGGGCCAACGTCCTGACTTTC. This encodes CASSLTPTGGGTSGANVLTF.

The rearrangement links TRBV20-1 to TRBJ2-3; a weak D match, TRBD2 (5 bases). Deletions cut 6 bases from V and 1 base from J, with 11 bases between. CDR1 and CDR2 from the germline V gene are DFQATT and SNEGSKA (reference sequence). The CDR3 loop spans 13 amino acids. The DNA of the CDR3 is TGCAGTGCCCTAGTGGAGGGCACAGATACGCAGTATTTT. It yields the protein CSALVEGTDTQYF.

This clonotype was detected a few times. The rearrangement uses TRBV6-5 and TRBJ2-7; tentatively, D is TRBD1 (6 bases). Deletions cut 0 bases from V and 6 bases from J, with 15 bases between. Germline V gene data show CDR1 as MNHEY and CDR2 as SVGAGI. This CDR3 is 15 amino acids long. The CDR3 coding sequence is TGTGCCAGCAGTTACTCGACAGGCCCCCCTTCCGAGCAGTACTTC. It translates to CASSYSTGPPSEQYF.

CDR3 bases: TGTGCCAGCAGTTACGGGCCCGAGCAGTACTTC. It specifies CASSYGPEQYF. The chain combines TRBV6-6 with TRBJ2-7; D is ambiguous. This CDR3 contains 11 residues. The ends were cut back, 2 bases at V and 6 bases at J, with 5 bases in the middle. Germline V gene data show CDR1 as MNHNY and CDR2 as SVGAGI (reference sequence).

This chain connects TRBV4-3 to TRBJ2-1; D perhaps matches TRBD2 (6 bases). Deletions cut 1 base from V and 7 bases from J, with 20 bases between. CDR3 length: 17 residues. Germline V gene lookup returns CDR1 LGHNA and CDR2 YSLEER. The CDR3 DNA sequence: TGCGCCAGCAGCCAAGGTCTGGTCGGGAGTCAGTTTAATGAGCAGTTCTTC. Its translation: CASSQGLVGSQFNEQFF.

This clonotype came up a few times. The CDR3 nucleotides read TGTGCCAGCACAACTAGCGGGAGTTACGAGCAGTACTTC. Translation gives CASTTSGSYEQYF. V usage is TRBV27 and J usage is TRBJ2-7, with 11 bases matching TRBD2. V shed 7 bases, J shed 4 bases, and the junction held 3 bases outside the gene matches. The germline gives CDR1 MNHEY, CDR2 SMNVEV (reference sequence). The CDR3 loop spans 13 amino acids.